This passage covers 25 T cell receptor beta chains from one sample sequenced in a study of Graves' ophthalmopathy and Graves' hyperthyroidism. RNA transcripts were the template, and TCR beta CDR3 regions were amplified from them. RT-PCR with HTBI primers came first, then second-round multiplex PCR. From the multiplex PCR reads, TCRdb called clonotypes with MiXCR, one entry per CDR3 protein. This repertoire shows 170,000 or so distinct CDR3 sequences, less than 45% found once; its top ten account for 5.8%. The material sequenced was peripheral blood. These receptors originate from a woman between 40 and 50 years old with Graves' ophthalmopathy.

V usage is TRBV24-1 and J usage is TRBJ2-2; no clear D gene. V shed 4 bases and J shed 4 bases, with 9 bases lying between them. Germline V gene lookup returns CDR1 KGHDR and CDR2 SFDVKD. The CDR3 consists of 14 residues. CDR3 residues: CATSDLQPTGELFF. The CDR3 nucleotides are TGTGCCACCAGTGACCTGCAGCCCACCGGGGAGCTGTTTTTT.

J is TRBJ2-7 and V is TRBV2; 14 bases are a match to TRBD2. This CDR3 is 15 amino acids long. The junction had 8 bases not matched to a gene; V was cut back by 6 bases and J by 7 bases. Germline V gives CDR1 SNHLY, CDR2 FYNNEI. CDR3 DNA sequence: TGTGCCAGCAGAGGGGGACTAGCGGGAGTTGGAGAGCAGTACTTC. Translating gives CASRGGLAGVGEQYF.

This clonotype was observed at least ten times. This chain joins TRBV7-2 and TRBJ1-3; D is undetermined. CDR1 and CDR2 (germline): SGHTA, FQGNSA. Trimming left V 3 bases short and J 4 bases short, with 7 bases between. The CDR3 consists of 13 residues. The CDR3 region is CASSFGGGNTIYF. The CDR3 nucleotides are TGTGCCAGCAGCTTTGGTGGAGGAAACACCATATATTTT.

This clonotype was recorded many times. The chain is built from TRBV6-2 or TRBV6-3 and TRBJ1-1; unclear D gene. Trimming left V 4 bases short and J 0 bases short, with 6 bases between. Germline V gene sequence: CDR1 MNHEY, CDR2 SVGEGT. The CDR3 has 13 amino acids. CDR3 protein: CASSLSLNTEAFF. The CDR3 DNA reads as TGTGCCAGCAGTTTGTCGTTGAACACTGAAGCTTTCTTT.

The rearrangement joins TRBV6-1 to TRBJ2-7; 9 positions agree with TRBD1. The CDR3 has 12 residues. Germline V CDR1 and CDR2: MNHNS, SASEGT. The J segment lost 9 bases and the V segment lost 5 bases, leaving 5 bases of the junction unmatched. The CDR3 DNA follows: TGTGCCAGCAGTCATACAGGGGGCTGGCAGTACTTC. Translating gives CASSHTGGWQYF.

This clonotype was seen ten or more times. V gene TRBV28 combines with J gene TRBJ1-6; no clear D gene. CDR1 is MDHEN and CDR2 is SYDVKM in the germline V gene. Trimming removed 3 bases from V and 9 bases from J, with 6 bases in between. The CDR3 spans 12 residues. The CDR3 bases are TGTGCCAGCAGTTTTTATCGTTCACCCCTCCACTTT. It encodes CASSFYRSPLHF.

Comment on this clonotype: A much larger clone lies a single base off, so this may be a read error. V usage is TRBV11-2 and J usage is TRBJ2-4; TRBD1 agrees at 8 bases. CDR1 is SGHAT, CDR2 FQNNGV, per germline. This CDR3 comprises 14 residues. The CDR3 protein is CVSSNRGAKNIQYF. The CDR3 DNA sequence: TGTGTCAGCTCCAACAGGGGGGCCAAAAACATTCAGTACTTC. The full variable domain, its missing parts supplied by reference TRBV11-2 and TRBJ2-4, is EAGVAQSPRYKIIEKRQSVAFWCNPISGHATLYWYQQILGQGPKLLIQFQNNGVVDDSQLPKDRFSAERLKGVDSTLKIQPAKLEDSAVYLCVSSNRGAKNIQYFGAGTRLSVL.

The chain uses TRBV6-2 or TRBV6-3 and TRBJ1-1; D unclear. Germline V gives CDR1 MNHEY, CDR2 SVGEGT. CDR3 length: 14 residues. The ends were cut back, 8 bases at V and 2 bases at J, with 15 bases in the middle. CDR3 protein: CASLAHRINTEAFF. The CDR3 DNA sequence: TGTGCCAGCTTAGCCCATCGGATTAACACTGAAGCTTTCTTT.

This CDR3 is CASSIASGEAFF. CDR3 sequence (DNA): TGTGCCAGTAGTATCGCCAGTGGGGAAGCTTTCTTT. The chain recombines TRBV28 with TRBJ1-1; no definite D call. The CDR3 runs 12 residues. V shed 9 bases and J shed 8 bases, with 16 bases lying between them. In germline, CDR1 is MDHEN, CDR2 SYDVKM.

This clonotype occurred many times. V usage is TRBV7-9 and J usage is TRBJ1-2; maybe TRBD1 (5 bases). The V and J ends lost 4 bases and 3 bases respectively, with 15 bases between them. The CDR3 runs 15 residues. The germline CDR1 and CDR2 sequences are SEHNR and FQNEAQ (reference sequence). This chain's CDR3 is CASSYPLRGDYGYTF. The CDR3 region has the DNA TGTGCCAGCAGCTACCCTCTCCGGGGGGACTATGGCTACACCTTC.

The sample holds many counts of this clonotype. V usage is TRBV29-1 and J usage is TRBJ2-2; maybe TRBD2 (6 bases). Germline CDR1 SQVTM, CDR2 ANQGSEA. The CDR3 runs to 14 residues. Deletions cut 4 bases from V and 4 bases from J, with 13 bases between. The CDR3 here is CSVGWNSGTGELFF. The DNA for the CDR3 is TGCAGCGTTGGATGGAATAGCGGCACCGGGGAGCTGTTTTTT.

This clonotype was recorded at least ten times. This CDR3 is CASSFKTGANYGYTF. The CDR3 DNA follows: TGCGCCAGCAGCTTTAAAACAGGAGCTAACTATGGCTACACCTTC. The chain employs TRBV5-1 and TRBJ1-2, with a tentative D call TRBD1 (5 bases). CDR3 length equals 15 residues. V lost 2 bases to trimming and J lost 0 bases, with 11 bases between them. CDR1 and CDR2 (germline): SGHRS, YFSETQ.

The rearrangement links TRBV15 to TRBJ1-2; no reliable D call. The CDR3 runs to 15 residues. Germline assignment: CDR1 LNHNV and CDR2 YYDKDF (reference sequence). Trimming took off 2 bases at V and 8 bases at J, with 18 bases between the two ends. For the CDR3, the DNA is TGTGCCACCAGCAGATCGTGGGCCCAAGGAGGGGGCTACACCTTC. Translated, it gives CATSRSWAQGGGYTF. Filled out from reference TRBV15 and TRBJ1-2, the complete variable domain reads DAMVIQNPRYQVTQFGKPVTLSCSQTLNHNVMYWYQQKSSQAPKLLFHYYDKDFNNEADTPDNFQSRRPNTSFCFLDIRSPGLGDTAMYLCATSRSWAQGGGYTFGSGTRLTVV.

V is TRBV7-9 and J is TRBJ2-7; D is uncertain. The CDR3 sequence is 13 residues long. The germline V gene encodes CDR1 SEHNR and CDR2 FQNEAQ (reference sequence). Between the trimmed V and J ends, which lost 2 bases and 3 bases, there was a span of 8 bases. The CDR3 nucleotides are TGTGCCAGCAGCTTAAACACCTACTACGAGCAGTACTTC. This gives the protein CASSLNTYYEQYF.

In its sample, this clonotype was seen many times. The CDR3 DNA reads as TGCGCCAGCAGCTTGGCCAGTATGGGCTACACCGGGGAGCTGTTTTTT. Encoded protein: CASSLASMGYTGELFF. J is TRBJ2-2 and V is TRBV5-1; D remains ambiguous. V was shortened by 0 bases and J by 3 bases, with 12 bases between the two germline ends. The CDR3 is 16 residues long. Germline-derived CDR1 and CDR2 are SGHRS and YFSETQ.

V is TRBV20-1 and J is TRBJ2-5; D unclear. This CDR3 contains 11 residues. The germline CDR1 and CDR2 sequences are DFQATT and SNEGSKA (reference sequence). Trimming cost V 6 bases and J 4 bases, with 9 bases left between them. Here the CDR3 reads CSAPERETQYF. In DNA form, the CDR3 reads TGCAGTGCCCCGGAGAGAGAGACCCAGTACTTC.

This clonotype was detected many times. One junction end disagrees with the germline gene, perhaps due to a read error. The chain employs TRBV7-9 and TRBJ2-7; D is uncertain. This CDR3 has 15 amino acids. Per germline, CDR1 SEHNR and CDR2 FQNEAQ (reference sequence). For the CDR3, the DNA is TGTGCCAGCAGCTTAGGGGCCGACCTGACCTACGGGCAGTACTTC. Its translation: CASSLGADLTYGQYF.

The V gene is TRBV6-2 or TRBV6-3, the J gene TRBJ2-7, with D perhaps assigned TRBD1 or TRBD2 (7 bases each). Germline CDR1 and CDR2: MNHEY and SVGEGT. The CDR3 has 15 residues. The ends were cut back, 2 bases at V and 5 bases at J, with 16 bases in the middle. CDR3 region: CASSYIQGRDHEQYF. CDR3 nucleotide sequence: TGTGCCAGCAGTTACATACAGGGGAGGGACCACGAGCAGTACTTC.

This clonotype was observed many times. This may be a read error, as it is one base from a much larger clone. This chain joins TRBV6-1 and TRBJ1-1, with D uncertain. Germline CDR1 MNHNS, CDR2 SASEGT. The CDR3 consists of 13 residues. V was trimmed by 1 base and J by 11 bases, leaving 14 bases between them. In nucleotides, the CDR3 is TGTGCCAGCAGTGAAGGTTTCCGAGTCGAGGCTTTCTTT. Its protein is CASSEGFRVEAFF.

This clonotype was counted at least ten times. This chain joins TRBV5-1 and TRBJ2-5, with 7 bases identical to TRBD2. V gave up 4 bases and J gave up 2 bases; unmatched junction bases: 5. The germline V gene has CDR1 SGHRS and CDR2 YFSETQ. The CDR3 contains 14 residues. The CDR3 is CASSRGLDQETQYF. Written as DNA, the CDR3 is TGCGCCAGCAGCAGAGGACTAGATCAAGAGACCCAGTACTTC.

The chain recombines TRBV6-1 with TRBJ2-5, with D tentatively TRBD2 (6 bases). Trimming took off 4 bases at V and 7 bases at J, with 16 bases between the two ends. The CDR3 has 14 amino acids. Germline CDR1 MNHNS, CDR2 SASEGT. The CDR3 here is CASSATQGRGTQYF. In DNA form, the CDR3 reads TGTGCCAGCAGTGCGACCCAAGGGCGGGGGACCCAGTACTTC.

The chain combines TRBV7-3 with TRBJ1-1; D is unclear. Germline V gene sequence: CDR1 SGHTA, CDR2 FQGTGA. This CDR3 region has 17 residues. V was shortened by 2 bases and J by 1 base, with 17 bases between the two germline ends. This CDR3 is CASSLGSAWRSNTEAFF. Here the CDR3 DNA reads TGTGCCAGCAGCTTAGGGTCGGCATGGCGGTCGAACACTGAAGCTTTCTTT.

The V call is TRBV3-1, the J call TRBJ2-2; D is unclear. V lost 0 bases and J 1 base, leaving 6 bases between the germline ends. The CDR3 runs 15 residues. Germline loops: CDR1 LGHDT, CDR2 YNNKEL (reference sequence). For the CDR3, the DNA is TGTGCCAGCAGCCAAGATCTACTGAACACCGGGGAGCTGTTTTTT. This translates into CASSQDLLNTGELFF.

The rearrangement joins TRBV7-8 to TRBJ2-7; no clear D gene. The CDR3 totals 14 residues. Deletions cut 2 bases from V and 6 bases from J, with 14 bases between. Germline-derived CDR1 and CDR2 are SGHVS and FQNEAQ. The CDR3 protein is CASSLSVSGFEQYF. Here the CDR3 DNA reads TGTGCCAGCAGCTTAAGTGTTTCAGGATTCGAGCAGTACTTC.

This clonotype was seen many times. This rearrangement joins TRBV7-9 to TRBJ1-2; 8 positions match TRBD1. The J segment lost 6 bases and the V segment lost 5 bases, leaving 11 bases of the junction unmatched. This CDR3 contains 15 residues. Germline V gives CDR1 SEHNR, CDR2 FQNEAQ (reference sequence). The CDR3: CASSSTQGEVDGYTF. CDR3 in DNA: TGTGCCAGCAGCAGCACACAGGGGGAGGTGGATGGCTACACCTTC.